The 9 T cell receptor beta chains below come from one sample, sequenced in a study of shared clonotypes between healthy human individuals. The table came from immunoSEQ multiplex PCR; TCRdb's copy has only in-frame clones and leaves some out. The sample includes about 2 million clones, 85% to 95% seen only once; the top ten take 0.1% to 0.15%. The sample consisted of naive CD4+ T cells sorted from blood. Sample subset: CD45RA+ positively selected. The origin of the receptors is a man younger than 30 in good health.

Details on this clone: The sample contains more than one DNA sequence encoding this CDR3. Here the CDR3 DNA reads TGTGCCAGCTCACCACAAAATGAAAAACTGTTTTTT. It yields the protein CASSPQNEKLFF. The V and J genes are TRBV18 and TRBJ1-4; D remains ambiguous. This CDR3 spans 12 amino acids. Deletions cut 1 base from V and 5 bases from J, with 2 bases between. The germline CDR1 and CDR2 sequences are KGHSH and LQKENI.

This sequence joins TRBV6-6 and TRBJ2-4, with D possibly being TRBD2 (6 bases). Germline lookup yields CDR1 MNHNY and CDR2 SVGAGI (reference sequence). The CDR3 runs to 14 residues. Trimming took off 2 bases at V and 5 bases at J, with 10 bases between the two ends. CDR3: CASSYEGTQNIQYF. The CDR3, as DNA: TGTGCCAGCAGTTACGAGGGGACTCAAAACATTCAGTACTTC.

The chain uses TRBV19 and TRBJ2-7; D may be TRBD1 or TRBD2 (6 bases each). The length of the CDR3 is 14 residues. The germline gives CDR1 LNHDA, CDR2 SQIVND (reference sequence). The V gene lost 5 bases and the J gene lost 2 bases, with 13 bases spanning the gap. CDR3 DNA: TGTGCCAGTAGTGCCGGGGGCGGCCCCTACGAGCAGTACTTC. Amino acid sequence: CASSAGGGPYEQYF.

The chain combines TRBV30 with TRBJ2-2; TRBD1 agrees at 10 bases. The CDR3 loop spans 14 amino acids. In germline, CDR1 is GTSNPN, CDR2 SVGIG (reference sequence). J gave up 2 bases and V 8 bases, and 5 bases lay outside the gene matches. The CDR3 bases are TGTGCCAACAGACAGGGGGCCAACACCGGGGAGCTGTTTTTT. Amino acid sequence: CANRQGANTGELFF.

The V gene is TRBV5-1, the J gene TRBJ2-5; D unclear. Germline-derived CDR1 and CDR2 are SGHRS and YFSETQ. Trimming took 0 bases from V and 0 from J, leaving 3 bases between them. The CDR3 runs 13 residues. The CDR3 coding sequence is TGCGCCAGCAGCTTGGTTCACCAAGAGACCCAGTACTTC. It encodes CASSLVHQETQYF.

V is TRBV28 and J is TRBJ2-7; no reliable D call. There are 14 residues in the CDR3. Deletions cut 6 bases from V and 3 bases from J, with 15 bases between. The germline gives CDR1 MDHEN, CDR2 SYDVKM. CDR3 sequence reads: CASSDAAKYYEQYF. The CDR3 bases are TGTGCCAGCAGCGACGCAGCAAAATACTACGAGCAGTACTTC.

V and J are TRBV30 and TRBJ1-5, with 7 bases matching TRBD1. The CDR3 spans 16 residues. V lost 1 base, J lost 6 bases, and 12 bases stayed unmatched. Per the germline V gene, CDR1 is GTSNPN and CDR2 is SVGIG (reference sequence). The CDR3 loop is CAWSGRGQVGGQPQHF. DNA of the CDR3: TGTGCCTGGAGTGGCCGCGGACAGGTAGGGGGTCAGCCCCAGCATTTT.

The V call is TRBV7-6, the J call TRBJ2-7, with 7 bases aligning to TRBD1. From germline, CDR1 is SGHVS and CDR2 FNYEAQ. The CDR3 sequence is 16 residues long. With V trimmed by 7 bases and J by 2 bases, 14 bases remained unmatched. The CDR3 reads CASMPGQSLVPYEQYF. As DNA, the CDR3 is TGTGCCAGCATGCCGGGACAGAGTTTGGTCCCCTACGAGCAGTACTTC.

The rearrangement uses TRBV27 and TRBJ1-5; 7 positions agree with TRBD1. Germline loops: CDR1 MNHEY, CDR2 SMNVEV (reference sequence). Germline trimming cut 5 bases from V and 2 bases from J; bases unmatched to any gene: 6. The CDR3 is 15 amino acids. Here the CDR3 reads CASSPQGGGNQPQHF. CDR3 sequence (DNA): TGTGCCAGCAGTCCCCAGGGGGGAGGCAATCAGCCCCAGCATTTT.